This TCR beta chain was profiled in a study of CD8+ T cells in alopecia areata. Across the study: The graft donors were approximately 6-12-month-old C3H/HeJ mice with spontaneous alopecia, and their skin went to roughly 7-10-week-old female C3H/HeJ mice. Overall study results and limits: Lesional scalp exceeded normal scalp in clonality, especially in alopecia totalis/universalis.

Cells that came from pooled cutaneous lymph nodes were sorted using CD4, CD8alpha, NKG2D, NKG2ACE and other markers. CDR1 and CDR2 from the germline V gene are FNHDT and SITEND (reference sequence). This CDR3 spans 15 amino acids. The ends lost 4 bases at V and 1 base at J; junction bases unmatched: 5. With respect to this clone: Its matching antigen is unknown. Each gene name is a mouse one. The CDR3 extends 4 residues past the end of the read, so its final part is completed from the germline J gene.

Reverse transcribed after extraction, RNA yielded cDNA as the sequencing template. Measured with immunoSEQ multiplex PCR; TCRdb has only the in-frame clones, and not every one. The specimen has approximately 300,000 clones, none found just once. The chain uses TRBV19 and TRBJ2-3; 8 nucleotides agree with TRBD2. The sequencing input was CD4+ T cells sorted from a lymph node. This TCR came from a C3H/HeJ mouse with alopecia areata. The strain bears MHC haplotype H2-k. CDR3 residues: CASSPLGVGAETLYF. The CDR3 DNA, read in part, is TGTGCCAGCAGTCCACTGGGGGTCGGTGCAGAA. Looking up the rest from reference TRBV19 and TRBJ2-3 gives the full variable domain: GGIITQTPKFLIGQEGQKLTLKCQQNFNHDTMYWYRQDSGKGLRLIYYSITENDLQKGDLSEGYDASREKKSSFSLTVTSAQKNEMAVFLCASSPLGVGAETLYFGSGTRLTVL.